A selection of T cell receptor beta chains follows, all from one sample in a study of blood T cell repertoires in COVID-19. Generated by immunoSEQ multiplex PCR, the TCRdb table keeps only in-frame clones and is missing some. The sample carries over 45,000 clones, roughly 83% recorded once. The sequencing input was peripheral blood. Receptors were obtained from an older man with acute or convalescent COVID-19. The CDR3 runs from the conserved cysteine through the conserved F or W. A D gene is named only where the DNA matches it firmly. A clone size is listed for some rows: how often the clone was seen (once, few, many), or a class if it is expanded.

d_gene,len,abundance,v_gene,j_gene,CDR3nt,CDR3aa
.,13,once,TRBV7-8,TRBJ2-1,TGTGCCAGCAGCTCGGGGGACTTTGTTGAGCAGTTCTTC,CASSSGDFVEQFF
.,13,.,TRBV7-2,TRBJ1-1,TGTGCCAGCAGCTCCCAACCGGGGGGGGAAGCTTTCTTT,CASSSQPGGEAFF
TRBD1,16,.,TRBV7-9,TRBJ1-2,TGTGCCAGCAGCTTACTGGGGGACAGGGAGGGCTATGGCTACACCTTC,CASSLLGDREGYGYTF
.,14,.,TRBV27,TRBJ2-3,TGTGCCAGCAGTTCTACAGCAGACACAGATACGCAGTATTTT,CASSSTADTDTQYF
TRBD1,18,once,TRBV15,TRBJ1-3,TGTGCCACCAGCAGGTCTCGGACAGGGGGCGGCTCTGGAAACACCATATATTTT,CATSRSRTGGGSGNTIYF
.,14,few,TRBV5-8,TRBJ2-4,TGTGCCAGCAGCTTCCCCCCAGTCAAAAACATTCAGTACTTC,CASSFPPVKNIQYF
TRBD1,12,few,TRBV25-1,TRBJ2-7,TGTGCCGTTGGACAGGGCCCCTACGAGCAGTACTTC,CAVGQGPYEQYF
.,14,.,TRBV3-1/TRBV3-2,TRBJ2-3,TGTGCCAGCAGCAGCTTTACGGGAGCAGATACGCAGTATTTT,CASSSFTGADTQYF
TRBD2,14,.,TRBV3-1/TRBV3-2,TRBJ2-1,TGTGCCAGCAGCCCCTCCAGCGGGGGGAATGAGCAGTTCTTC,CASSPSSGGNEQFF
.,14,.,TRBV29-1,TRBJ1-3,TGCAGCGTTGGGTACGGGGACTCTGGAAACACCATATATTTT,CSVGYGDSGNTIYF
.,12,.,TRBV7-2,TRBJ1-2,TGTGCCAGCAGCCCCATTAACTATGGCTACACCTTC,CASSPINYGYTF
.,15,.,TRBV10-2,TRBJ2-5,TGCGCCAGCAGAATGGGACTCCCCGGACCGGAGACCCAGTACTTC,CASRMGLPGPETQYF
.,14,.,TRBV5-1,TRBJ2-3,TGCGCCAGCAGCTTAGGAGGGACTGGAGATACGCAGTATTTT,CASSLGGTGDTQYF
TRBD1,15,few,TRBV28,TRBJ1-4,TGTGCCAGCAGTCAAGGGACAGGGAAGAATGAAAAACTGTTTTTT,CASSQGTGKNEKLFF
.,13,.,TRBV5-5,TRBJ1-5,TGTGCCAGCAGCTTGGATCCAGGGGAGTCCCAGCATTTT,CASSLDPGESQHF
.,14,once,TRBV27,TRBJ1-5,TGTGCCAGCAGTTTAGACAGGAATGGGCAGCCCCAGCATTTT,CASSLDRNGQPQHF
TRBD1,18,few,TRBV4-2,TRBJ1-2,TGTGCCAGCAGCCTGACCCTCGCCTCCGGGACAGGGCATCGTGGCTACACCTTC,CASSLTLASGTGHRGYTF
.,13,.,TRBV6-1,TRBJ1-5,TGTGCCAGCAGTGATAACTCTCGGCAGCCCCAGCATTTT,CASSDNSRQPQHF
TRBD1,19,.,TRBV12-5,TRBJ1-5,TGTGCTAGTGGTTTGGTCCGGGACAGGGTAGTAGGGAGCAATCAGCCCCAGCATTTT,CASGLVRDRVVGSNQPQHF
.,13,.,TRBV6-5,TRBJ1-4,TGTGCCAGCGGGTGGGAGAGAGGAGAAAAACTGTTTTTT,CASGWERGEKLFF
.,15,.,TRBV4-2,TRBJ1-2,TGTGCCAGCAGCCAAGATCAGAGAGGAAACTATGGCTACACCTTC,CASSQDQRGNYGYTF
TRBD1,13,.,TRBV27,TRBJ2-7,TGTGCCAGCAGTTTTAACAGGGGGCGTGAGCAGTACTTC,CASSFNRGREQYF
.,15,.,TRBV6-1,TRBJ1-6,TGTGCCAGCAGTGAAGCCGGGGGCTATAATTCACCCCTCCACTTT,CASSEAGGYNSPLHF
TRBD1,14,once,TRBV3-1/TRBV3-2,TRBJ1-1,TGTGCCAGCAGCCTCGGGACAGTGAACACTGAAGCTTTCTTT,CASSLGTVNTEAFF
.,13,.,TRBV7-2,TRBJ2-1,TGTGCCAGCAGCTTAGGACAGTTCAATGAGCAGTTCTTC,CASSLGQFNEQFF
TRBD1,16,few,TRBV19,TRBJ2-1,TGTGCCAGTAGTACCCCACAGACAGGGTGGAGGAATGAGCAGTTCTTC,CASSTPQTGWRNEQFF
.,13,once,TRBV10-1,TRBJ1-5,TGCGCCAGCAGTGACGGTCCTCCCGAGCCCCAGCATTTT,CASSDGPPEPQHF
TRBD1,14,.,TRBV7-2,TRBJ1-1,TGTGCCACCCGACAGGGGAGTTTGAACACTGAAGCTTTCTTT,CATRQGSLNTEAFF
.,14,.,TRBV5-1,TRBJ1-4,TGCGCCAGCAGCTTCAACGGACTTAATGAAAAACTGTTTTTT,CASSFNGLNEKLFF
TRBD2,15,.,TRBV6-5,TRBJ2-1,TGTGCCAGCAGTCCTCCGACGGGGGGCTACAATGAGCAGTTCTTC,CASSPPTGGYNEQFF
.,14,many,TRBV7-9,TRBJ2-4,TGTGCCAGCAGCTTAGTGGGCCACGTGGACATTCAGTACTTC,CASSLVGHVDIQYF
TRBD1,15,once,TRBV10-3,TRBJ1-5,TGTGCCATCAGTGAGTCGGGGACAGGAGATCAGCCCCAGCATTTT,CAISESGTGDQPQHF
TRBD1,13,.,TRBV7-3,TRBJ1-2,TGTGCCAGCAGCTCTCCGGACAGGGGCGGCTACACCTTC,CASSSPDRGGYTF
.,13,.,TRBV7-9,TRBJ2-1,TGTGCCAGCAGCGCCCGACACCTCCGTGAGCAGTTCTTC,CASSARHLREQFF
.,12,once,TRBV4-3,TRBJ1-5,TGCGCCAGCAGCCAAGGCCGAGAGCCCCAGCATTTT,CASSQGREPQHF
.,17,.,TRBV30,TRBJ2-3,TGTGCCTGGAGTGTAGGGCTCGATGGAGGTAGGACAGATACGCAGTATTTT,CAWSVGLDGGRTDTQYF
TRBD2,15,.,TRBV20-1,TRBJ2-1,TGCAGTGCTAGTCGGCTAGCGGGGGGGCGCAATGAGCAGTTCTTC,CSASRLAGGRNEQFF
TRBD2,17,.,TRBV10-3,TRBJ2-5,TGTGCCATCAGTGAGCCGGGACTAGCGGGGGACCAAGAGACCCAGTACTTC,CAISEPGLAGDQETQYF
.,14,.,TRBV11-2,TRBJ2-1,TGTGCCAGCAGCTGGGCCGGGTCCGGGGATGAGCAGTTCTTC,CASSWAGSGDEQFF
.,14,.,TRBV18,TRBJ1-4,TGTGCCAGCTCCCGCGGACAGATCGCTGAAAAACTGTTTTTT,CASSRGQIAEKLFF
.,15,.,TRBV18,TRBJ1-1,TGTGCCAGCTCACCTTCCGGGACAAGGGGCACTGAAGCTTTCTTT,CASSPSGTRGTEAFF
TRBD1,11,.,TRBV20-1,TRBJ1-1,TGCAGTGCTAGGGACAGGGAGGAAGCTTTCTTT,CSARDREEAFF
.,13,.,TRBV5-5,TRBJ1-1,TGTGCCAGCAGCTTGTTCGGGAACACTGAAGCTTTCTTT,CASSLFGNTEAFF
TRBD2,14,few,TRBV30,TRBJ2-7,TGTGCCTGGAGCGGGACTAGCCGGTTCTACGAGCAGTACTTC,CAWSGTSRFYEQYF
.,16,.,TRBV2,TRBJ2-2,TGTGCCACCCGATCTACCGGGACTCTGCACACCGGGGAGCTGTTTTTT,CATRSTGTLHTGELFF
TRBD1,15,few,TRBV18,TRBJ1-1,TGTGCCAGCTCACCTTCCGGGACAGGGATGGCTGAAGCTTTCTTT,CASSPSGTGMAEAFF
TRBD1,14,.,TRBV6-6,TRBJ1-5,TGTGCCAGCAGTTACAGCAACAGGGGTGAGCCCCAGCATTTT,CASSYSNRGEPQHF
TRBD2,16,.,TRBV11-3,TRBJ2-5,TGTGCCAGCAGCCGGAGAAGGGCAGGGAGGGGTGAGACCCAGTACTTC,CASSRRRAGRGETQYF
.,13,.,TRBV3-1/TRBV3-2,TRBJ1-6,TGTGCCAGCAGCCAAGATACAAATTCACCCCTCCACTTT,CASSQDTNSPLHF
.,14,.,TRBV9,TRBJ2-1,TGTGCCAGCAGCGTAAGGGCAGGGGACAATGAGCAGTTCTTC,CASSVRAGDNEQFF
TRBD1,15,.,TRBV27,TRBJ2-2,TGTGCCAGCAGGTTATGGACAGGGGACACCGGGGAGCTGTTTTTT,CASRLWTGDTGELFF
.,16,.,TRBV19,TRBJ1-6,TGTGCCAGTAGTAGGTTCGGTATGGCCTATAATTCACCCCTCCACTTT,CASSRFGMAYNSPLHF
TRBD1,13,.,TRBV12-3/TRBV12-4,TRBJ1-4,TGTGCCGTAAGGGACAGGGTTAATGAAAAACTGTTTTTT,CAVRDRVNEKLFF